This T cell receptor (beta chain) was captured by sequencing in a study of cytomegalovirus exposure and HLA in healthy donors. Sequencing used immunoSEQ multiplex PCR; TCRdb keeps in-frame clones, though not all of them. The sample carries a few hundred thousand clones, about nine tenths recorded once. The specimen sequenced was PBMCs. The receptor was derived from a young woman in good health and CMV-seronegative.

For the CDR3, the DNA is TGTGCCAGCAGCTTAGGGACAGGATCCTCCTACGAGCAGTACTTC. This encodes CASSLGTGSSYEQYF. This chain links TRBV11-2 with TRBJ2-7; TRBD1 matches 7 bases. Germline V gene sequence: CDR1 SGHAT, CDR2 FQNNGV. With V trimmed by 1 base and J by 0 bases, 3 bases remained unmatched. The CDR3 is 15 residues long.